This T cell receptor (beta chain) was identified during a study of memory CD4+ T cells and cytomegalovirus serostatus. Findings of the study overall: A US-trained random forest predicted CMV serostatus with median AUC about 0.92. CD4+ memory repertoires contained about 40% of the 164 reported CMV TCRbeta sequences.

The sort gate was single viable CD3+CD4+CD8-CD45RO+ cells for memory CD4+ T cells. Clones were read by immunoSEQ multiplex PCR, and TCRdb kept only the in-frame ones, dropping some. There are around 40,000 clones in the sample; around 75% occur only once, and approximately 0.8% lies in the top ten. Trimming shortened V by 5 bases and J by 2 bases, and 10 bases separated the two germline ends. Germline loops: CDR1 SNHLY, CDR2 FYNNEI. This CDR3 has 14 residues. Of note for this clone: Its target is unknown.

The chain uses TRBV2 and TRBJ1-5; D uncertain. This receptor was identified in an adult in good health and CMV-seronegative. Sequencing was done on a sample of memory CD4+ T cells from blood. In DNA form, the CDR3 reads TGTGCCAGCAGTTGGGGAACCGGCAATCAGCCCCAGCATTTT. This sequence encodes CASSWGTGNQPQHF.